The 30 T cell receptor beta chains presented below share a single source sample, sequenced in a study of CD8 T cells in Susac syndrome (dated by TCRdb to the late 2010s). Library preparation employed the immunoSEQ multiplex PCR assay. RNA was extracted using the RNeasy kit, and about 0.45 to 1 microgram was reverse transcribed with random hexamers. Using fastp at Q25 and MiXCR, TCRdb reprocessed the public reads and kept productive beta chains. Rows with one shared CDR3 protein collapse into an entry with the most common genes and DNA. Present in this sample are about 200,000 distinct CDR3 sequences, 91% of which were seen just once. The top ten hold 0.085% to 0.1% of the sample. What was sequenced was CD4+ T cells from PBMCs. These receptors came from a human donor with Susac syndrome.

The rearrangement joins TRBV10-2 to TRBJ2-7, with D possibly matching TRBD1 (5 bases). Trimming removed 4 bases at V and 2 bases at J, with 9 bases between. The CDR3 length is 13 residues. Germline-derived CDR1 and CDR2 are WSHSY and SAAADI. The chain's CDR3 is CASSVQGAYEQYF. CDR3 sequence (DNA): TGCGCCAGCAGTGTACAAGGGGCCTACGAGCAGTACTTC.

This clonotype was observed a single time. This rearrangement joins TRBV6-1 to TRBJ2-5; 8 bases are shared with TRBD1. This CDR3 spans 14 amino acids. Trimming at V came to 5 bases and at J to 1 base, leaving 3 bases not matched to a gene. CDR1 and CDR2 from the germline V gene are MNHNS and SASEGT. This chain's CDR3 is CASSKDRVQETQYF. The DNA of the CDR3 is TGTGCCAGCAGTAAGGACAGGGTCCAAGAGACCCAGTACTTC.

This rearrangement joins TRBV10-2 to TRBJ1-6, with a weak D call TRBD1 (5 bases). Germline V gene lookup returns CDR1 WSHSY and CDR2 SAAADI. Trimming shortened V by 7 bases and J by 5 bases, and 9 bases separated the two germline ends. The CDR3 extends over 13 amino acids. CDR3 bases: TGCGCCAGCAAGGCAGGGCATAATTCACCCCTCCACTTT. Translated, it gives CASKAGHNSPLHF.

Turning to this clonotype: One end of the junction does not line up with germline, which may come from a read error. This chain joins TRBV20-1 and TRBJ1-5; TRBD1 might be the D (6 bases). Looked up from germline, CDR1 is DFQATT and CDR2 is SNEGSKA (reference sequence). The CDR3 runs to 14 residues. The DNA for the CDR3 is TGCAGTGCAAGAGTGGGGGGCCGCAATCAGCCCCAGCATTTT. This encodes CSARVGGRNQPQHF.

The chain couples TRBV11-2 to TRBJ1-1; D unclear. Between the trimmed V and J ends, which lost 1 base and 7 bases, there was a span of 1 base. The CDR3 is 10 residues long. In germline, CDR1 is SGHAT, CDR2 FQNNGV. CDR3 residues: CASSLGEAFF. In nucleotides, the CDR3 is TGTGCCAGCAGCTTAGGTGAAGCTTTCTTT.

The V and J genes are TRBV7-2 and TRBJ2-7; D might be TRBD2 (6 bases). This CDR3 is built from 12 residues. With 5 bases removed from V and 7 bases from J, the gap between germline ends came to 12 bases. Per germline, CDR1 SGHTA and CDR2 FQGNSA. The CDR3 DNA follows: TGTGCCAGCAGCAGACACGCGGGAGAGCAGTACTTC. Protein product: CASSRHAGEQYF.

The chain links TRBV7-9 to TRBJ2-5; no definite D call. The CDR3 has 17 amino acids. V was shortened by 2 bases and J by 2 bases, with 18 bases between the two germline ends. From germline, CDR1 is SEHNR and CDR2 FQNEAQ (reference sequence). The CDR3 region is CASSLRLKLQVQETQYF. Written as DNA, the CDR3 is TGTGCCAGCAGCTTACGGCTCAAACTTCAAGTACAAGAGACCCAGTACTTC.

V is TRBV2 and J is TRBJ2-5; TRBD2 matches at 9 bases. Germline V CDR1 and CDR2: SNHLY, FYNNEI. V trimming: 8 bases; J trimming: 5 bases; junction bases outside the gene matches: 12. This CDR3 region has 15 residues. This CDR3 reads CASRTGLAGPETQYF. CDR3 in DNA: TGTGCCAGCCGGACGGGGCTAGCGGGACCGGAGACCCAGTACTTC.

The CDR3 loop is CASVRWASGRSEQFF. In nucleotides, the CDR3 is TGTGCCAGCGTAAGGTGGGCTAGCGGGAGATCTGAGCAGTTCTTC. The chain uses TRBV2 and TRBJ2-1; 10 bases map to TRBD2. CDR3 size: 15 residues. Germline CDR1 is SNHLY and CDR2 is FYNNEI. J gave up 9 bases and V 8 bases, and 13 bases lay outside the gene matches.

The rearrangement links TRBV2 to TRBJ1-3, with 9 bases identical to TRBD1. The CDR3 is 15 amino acids. Germline V lookup: CDR1 SNHLY, CDR2 FYNNEI. After removal of 5 bases from V and 7 bases from J, the junction contained 9 bases not matched to a gene. The CDR3 sequence: CASSLDRGVWNTIYF. Here the CDR3 DNA reads TGTGCCAGCAGTCTGGACAGGGGAGTATGGAACACCATATATTTT.

The rearrangement joins TRBV4-1 to TRBJ2-2, with D perhaps TRBD2 (6 bases). This CDR3 has 15 residues. V gave up 3 bases and J gave up 6 bases, with 14 bases separating them. The germline V gene encodes CDR1 MGHRA and CDR2 YSYEKL. The chain's CDR3 is CASSQMLLAAGELFF. In DNA form, the CDR3 reads TGCGCCAGCAGCCAGATGCTACTAGCTGCCGGGGAGCTGTTTTTT.

In nucleotides, the CDR3 is TGTGCCAGCAGTGCTTGGGGTGCCGACTATGGCTACACCTTC. Translated, it gives CASSAWGADYGYTF. The rearrangement uses TRBV2 and TRBJ1-2; D ambiguous. Germline assignment: CDR1 SNHLY and CDR2 FYNNEI. Trimming shortened V by 4 bases and J by 3 bases, and 12 bases separated the two germline ends. The CDR3 sequence is 14 residues long.

There are a few counts of this clonotype. The chain has TRBV5-1 and TRBJ2-5; TRBD1 aligns across 7 bases. The CDR3 runs 13 residues. Germline CDR1 reads SGHRS; CDR2 reads YFSETQ. Losses at the gene ends were 3 bases for V and 2 bases for J; bases not matched to a gene: 1. This CDR3 is CASSYRGQETQYF. Written as DNA, the CDR3 is TGCGCCAGCAGCTACAGGGGACAAGAGACCCAGTACTTC.

This chain connects TRBV7-9 to TRBJ2-7; 9 nucleotides match TRBD2. CDR1 SEHNR and CDR2 FQNEAQ come from the germline V gene (reference sequence). V trimming: 5 bases; J trimming: 2 bases; junction bases outside the gene matches: 19. This CDR3 comprises 19 residues. CDR3 in amino acids: CASSHLSWERTSETYEQYF. The CDR3 DNA sequence: TGTGCCAGCAGCCACCTCAGTTGGGAAAGGACTAGCGAAACCTACGAGCAGTACTTC.

The J gene is TRBJ2-3, the V gene TRBV7-9; the match to TRBD2 covers 9 bases. Germline loops: CDR1 SEHNR, CDR2 FQNEAQ (reference sequence). CDR3 size: 15 residues. The ends lost 4 bases at V and 0 bases at J; junction bases unmatched: 2. The CDR3 region has the DNA TGTGCCAGCAGCTCTCTAGCGGGGAGCACAGATACGCAGTATTTT. As protein: CASSSLAGSTDTQYF. Filled out from reference TRBV7-9 and TRBJ2-3, the complete variable domain reads DTGVSQNPRHKITKRGQNVTFRCDPISEHNRLYWYRQTLGQGPEFLTYFQNEAQLEKSRLLSDRFSAERPKGSFSTLEIQRTEQGDSAMYLCASSSLAGSTDTQYFGPGTRLTVL.

V is TRBV12-3 or TRBV12-4 and J is TRBJ1-2; no definite D call. The length of the CDR3 is 14 residues. Trimming stripped 1 base from V and 7 bases from J, with 13 bases between. The CDR3 DNA reads TGTGCCAGCAGTTTAGGAAGGACGATAGGTGGCTACACCTTC. Translating gives CASSLGRTIGGYTF.

V and J are TRBV7-2 and TRBJ2-1; D could derive from TRBD1 or TRBD2 (6 bases each). CDR3 length: 16 amino acids. From germline, CDR1 is SGHTA and CDR2 FQGNSA. V was trimmed by 5 bases and J by 0 bases, leaving 14 bases between them. DNA for the CDR3: TGTGCCAGCAGCAGAGGGGGGACACGCTCCTACAATGAGCAGTTCTTC. This encodes CASSRGGTRSYNEQFF.

The V call is TRBV10-3, the J call TRBJ2-5; no clear D. Germline lookup yields CDR1 ENHRY and CDR2 SYGVKD. V lost 3 bases, J lost 5 bases, and 16 bases lay in between. This CDR3 has 15 amino acids. The CDR3: CAISEPEAGLETQYF. CDR3 sequence (DNA): TGTGCCATCAGTGAACCGGAAGCTGGGTTGGAGACCCAGTACTTC.

This chain joins TRBV4-1 and TRBJ1-3, with TRBD1 matching 8 bases. The CDR3 extends over 15 amino acids. The germline gives CDR1 MGHRA, CDR2 YSYEKL. Unmatched junction bases numbered 8, after V lost 3 bases and J lost 7 bases. CDR3: CASSQRQGTWNTIYF. The CDR3 nucleotides read TGCGCCAGCAGCCAGAGACAGGGGACTTGGAACACCATATATTTT.

The CDR3 DNA reads as TGTGCCAGCAGTTTTTTAACTAGCGGGGGGAACTACAATGAGCAGTTCTTC. Encoded protein: CASSFLTSGGNYNEQFF. The V call is TRBV6-5, the J call TRBJ2-1, with 12 positions matching TRBD2. Losses at the gene ends were 4 bases for V and 3 bases for J; bases not matched to a gene: 7. CDR1 and CDR2 from the germline V gene are MNHEY and SVGAGI. The CDR3 is 17 amino acids.

The genes are TRBV5-1 and TRBJ2-1; no reliable D call. The germline CDR1 and CDR2 sequences are SGHRS and YFSETQ. V was cut by 0 bases and J by 2 bases, with 9 bases left in between. The CDR3 is 15 residues long. The CDR3 protein is CASSLGVGTYNEQFF. CDR3 nucleotide sequence: TGCGCCAGCAGCTTGGGGGTAGGCACCTACAATGAGCAGTTCTTC.

This chain links TRBV11-3 with TRBJ2-7; D is perhaps TRBD1 or TRBD2 (5 bases each). V was cut by 2 bases and J by 0 bases, with 11 bases left in between. The CDR3 sequence is 15 residues long. Germline values: CDR1 SGHNT, CDR2 YENEEA. CDR3 amino acids: CASSLRGESSYEQYF. The CDR3, as DNA: TGTGCCAGCAGCTTAAGAGGGGAAAGCTCCTACGAGCAGTACTTC.

The J gene is TRBJ2-1, the V gene TRBV19; D not resolved. Trimming removed 7 bases from V and 8 bases from J, with 15 bases in between. The length of the CDR3 is 13 residues. Germline V lookup: CDR1 LNHDA, CDR2 SQIVND (reference sequence). CDR3 loop: CASTTRMRDEQFF. CDR3 nucleotide sequence: TGTGCCAGTACCACACGGATGCGCGATGAGCAGTTCTTC.

The V and J genes are TRBV20-1 and TRBJ1-3; D is unclear. Germline assignment: CDR1 DFQATT and CDR2 SNEGSKA (reference sequence). The CDR3 is 12 residues long. The V and J ends lost 3 bases and 3 bases respectively, with 6 bases between them. CDR3 in DNA: TGCAGTGCTAGTAAGGGTGGAAACACCATATATTTT. Translation gives CSASKGGNTIYF.

V is TRBV29-1 and J is TRBJ2-7, with D possibly TRBD2 on 6 matching bases. Germline V CDR1 and CDR2: SQVTM, ANQGSEA. Between the trimmed V and J ends, which lost 4 bases and 0 bases, there was a span of 10 bases. The CDR3 sequence is 13 residues long. This chain's CDR3 is CSVVRESSYEQYF. The DNA for the CDR3 is TGCAGCGTTGTCCGGGAGAGCTCCTACGAGCAGTACTTC.

The V and J genes are TRBV13 and TRBJ2-3; TRBD1 aligns across 7 bases. CDR3 length: 13 amino acids. J gave up 0 bases and V 9 bases, and 3 bases lay outside the gene matches. The germline V gene has CDR1 PRHDT and CDR2 FYEKMQ (reference sequence). DNA for the CDR3: TGTGCCAGTATGGACAGGAGCACAGATACGCAGTATTTT. This sequence encodes CASMDRSTDTQYF.

The rearrangement uses TRBV11-2 and TRBJ1-6, with 7 bases lining up with TRBD1. Trimming cost V 9 bases and J 5 bases; bases outside gene matches: 4. Germline-derived CDR1 and CDR2 are SGHAT and FQNNGV. CDR3 length equals 13 residues. CDR3 residues: CASRTGNNSPLHF. The DNA for the CDR3 is TGTGCCAGTAGGACAGGAAATAATTCACCCCTCCACTTT.

The gene calls are TRBV20-1 and TRBJ2-3, with a possible D match to TRBD1 (5 bases). Germline V lookup: CDR1 DFQATT, CDR2 SNEGSKA (reference sequence). The CDR3 extends over 15 amino acids. Deletions cut 3 bases from V and 3 bases from J, with 16 bases between. This CDR3 is CSARSTADWTDTQYF. The CDR3 nucleotides read TGCAGTGCTAGGTCGACAGCCGATTGGACAGATACGCAGTATTTT.

The chain joins TRBV11-2 to TRBJ2-7, with D tentatively TRBD1 or TRBD2 (5 bases each). Trimming took off 0 bases at V and 9 bases at J, with 18 bases between the two ends. CDR1 is SGHAT, CDR2 FQNNGV, per germline. The CDR3 contains 15 residues. CDR3 DNA sequence: TGTGCCAGCAGCTTAGAATGGACACGGCGTGGGGGGCAGTACTTC. It codes for CASSLEWTRRGGQYF. Complete variable domain (other parts from reference TRBV11-2 and TRBJ2-7): EAGVAQSPRYKIIEKRQSVAFWCNPISGHATLYWYQQILGQGPKLLIQFQNNGVVDDSQLPKDRFSAERLKGVDSTLKIQPAKLEDSAVYLCASSLEWTRRGGQYFGPGTRLTVT.

V gene TRBV5-1 combines with J gene TRBJ2-7; D ambiguous. This CDR3 has 14 amino acids. The V end was cut by 0 bases, the J end by 4 bases, with 11 bases between. Per germline, CDR1 SGHRS and CDR2 YFSETQ. The CDR3 sequence: CASSLGQNHYEQYF. CDR3 nucleotide sequence: TGCGCCAGCAGCTTGGGGCAGAACCATTACGAGCAGTACTTC.